One T cell receptor (beta chain) is described in this entry. Its recognized antigen is unknown. The input lacks base qualities; no much larger clone sits a single base away. The CDR3 regions of human TCRbeta chains were subjected to immunosequencing. The study's processing was this. TCRs in the repertoires were compared against a reference library of SARS-CoV-2-specific TCRs that had been generated with the MIRA antigen-specificity platform. Breadth meant the fraction of unique TCRs that were SARS-CoV-2-associated, whereas depth meant the fraction of total T cells that were SARS-CoV-2-associated. Using the MIRA data, every spike-specific TCR was mapped to the spike region that the TCR reacted to and assigned to either a CD4 or a CD8 class. Log10-transformed breadth and depth values were compared by one-way ANOVA with Sidak's multiple comparisons tests. TCRdb holds this immuneACCESS table with in-frame rearrangements only. Some clones are missing; in checked studies, unresolved V genes explain under half, and the rest has no known cause. V and J calls and clone size are copied from that table; D and trimming were computed from the DNA. The sample yields around 140,000 clones; 86% were counted once. The ten most abundant clones make up roughly 5.1% of the sample.

The data were taken from a study of T cell responses to AZD1222 COVID-19 vaccine (dated by TCRdb to the early 2020s). Concerning the study at large: TCR sequencing was performed for some 250 trial participants, of whom around 200 were given two doses of AZD1222 and around 25 were given two doses of MenACWY control vaccine. Trial participants were enrolled into age subgroups of 18-55, 56-69 and 70-plus years, which contained about 150, 27 and 61 TCR-sequenced participants, respectively.

The time point label of this sample denotes: about 28 days (+/-7) after the second vaccine dose. AZD1222 recipients whose second dose came at about 4 weeks and those whose second dose came at about 12 weeks were combined into one group, since spike-specific TCR depth and breadth did not differ between the two schedules. Vaccinee samples came from UK trials COV001 and COV002, including a single-blind randomized controlled phase 2/3 trial of AZD1222 (ChAdOx1 nCoV-19) in healthy adults. For TCRbeta chain sequencing, PBMC samples from trial participants were taken at day 0 and at day 28 after the second dose. What the work shows at the level of the full study, not this receptor alone: Participants were mostly white British, with more females than males. The authors suggested clonal diversity may have been underestimated. The vaccine-associated CD4 TCRs covered the entire spike protein, and the dominant responses fell in regions 160-218 and 743-854. In the small 56-69-year group, the increase in depth fell short of significance, most likely because of low power. Conclusions about previously exposed vaccinees were limited because only a handful of AZD1222 recipients were SARS-CoV-2 seropositive at baseline. Reportedly, close to half of the unique spike-specific TCRs recognized epitopes lying outside the regions that are mutated in the B.1.351 and B.1.1.7 variants. After two AZD1222 doses, both the breadth and the depth of spike-specific TCRs were significantly higher than at day 0 and than in MenACWY recipients. Because no day 14 peak-response samples were available, repertoires were characterized only after the peak T cell response.

Sequences were derived from peripheral blood, sampled 28 days after the second AZD1222 dose. The sequence derives from an adult who received the AZD1222 COVID-19 vaccine.

The DNA is TGTGCCAGCAGTGCAGGGGGCTATGGCTACACCTTC. Translation gives CASSAGGYGYTF. This sequence uses TRBV27 and TRBJ1-2; the central 7 bases match TRBD1. The CDR3 numbers 12 residues from cysteine through phenylalanine. Of all the DNA, just the CDR3 is kept, 36 bases in frame from base 1. The germline V gene (reference sequence) provides CDR1 MNHEY and CDR2 SMNVEV. Clipping removes 5 bases from V and 4 bases from J, with 1 as the unmatched junction base count.